Below, 14 T cell receptor beta chains from the same sample are listed, as sequenced in a study of spatial heterogeneity in lung cancer. Time point noted: sample taken at primary tumor resection. Tumor, nontumor lung or frozen PBMC supplied whole RNA that was sequenced unsorted. TCRdb itself ran the 5' RACE reads through MiXCR, one entry per CDR3 protein. In the table there are some 64,000 distinct CDR3 sequences, around 8.2% of which are singletons. This specimen consisted of PBMCs, obtained at surgery. These receptors all stem from a female donor with early-stage non-small cell lung cancer.

The chain uses TRBV12-3 or TRBV12-4 and TRBJ1-2; D may be TRBD1 (5 bases). V was trimmed by 7 bases and J by 4 bases, leaving 13 bases between them. There are 13 residues in the CDR3. The CDR3 loop reads CASTGTRSYGYTF. The CDR3, as DNA: TGTGCCAGCACCGGGACTAGAAGCTATGGCTACACCTTC.

This clonotype came up a few times. The V gene is TRBV28, the J gene TRBJ2-1; 7 bases line up with TRBD2. The CDR3 covers 14 residues. Losses at the gene ends were 2 bases for V and 5 bases for J; bases not matched to a gene: 3. Germline CDR1 and CDR2: MDHEN and SYDVKM. CDR3 nucleotides: TGTGCCAGCAGTTTAGCGGGAGTGGACAATGAGCAGTTCTTC. It encodes CASSLAGVDNEQFF.

Many counts were recorded for this clonotype. The rearrangement links TRBV7-8 to TRBJ2-7, with TRBD1 as a possible D gene (6 bases). The V end lost 1 base, the J end lost 2 bases, and 6 bases lay between the germline ends. Germline V gene lookup returns CDR1 SGHVS and CDR2 FQNEAQ. CDR3 length equals 13 residues. The CDR3 sequence: CASSLDRAYEQYF. The CDR3 coding sequence is TGTGCCAGCAGCTTAGACAGGGCCTACGAGCAGTACTTC.

This clonotype occurred a few times. The V gene is TRBV11-2, the J gene TRBJ1-2; D perhaps matches TRBD1 (5 bases). CDR3 length equals 14 residues. Germline V gene sequence: CDR1 SGHAT, CDR2 FQNNGV. Between the trimmed V and J ends, which lost 5 bases and 8 bases, there was a span of 18 bases. CDR3 protein: CASSETAAGRGYTF. The DNA of the CDR3 is TGTGCCAGCAGCGAGACAGCCGCCGGCAGGGGCTACACCTTC.

This clonotype was picked up many times. The chain combines TRBV6-1 with TRBJ2-1, with D perhaps assigned TRBD1 or TRBD2 (6 bases each). The germline V gene has CDR1 MNHNS and CDR2 SASEGT. CDR3 length equals 15 residues. V was clipped by 3 bases and J by 6 bases, with 15 bases between them. The DNA of the CDR3 is TGTGCCAGCAGTGATGAGGGGGGCGCTGGCAATGAGCAGTTCTTC. Its translation: CASSDEGGAGNEQFF.

The chain has TRBV19 and TRBJ2-1; TRBD2 aligns across 10 bases. The CDR3 has 14 residues. V lost 7 bases to trimming and J lost 9 bases; unmatched junction nucleotides: 9. In germline, CDR1 is LNHDA, CDR2 SQIVND (reference sequence). DNA of the CDR3: TGTGCCAGTAACCCCCCTAGCGGGAGCCGTGAGCAGTTCTTC. This translates into CASNPPSGSREQFF. The whole variable domain, filled in from reference TRBV19 and TRBJ2-1, reads DGGITQSPKYLFRKEGQNVTLSCEQNLNHDAMYWYRQDPGQGLRLIYYSQIVNDFQKGDIAEGYSVSREKKESFPLTVTSAQKNPTAFYLCASNPPSGSREQFFGPGTRLTVL.

The chain uses TRBV5-1 and TRBJ2-7; D uncertain. CDR1 SGHRS and CDR2 YFSETQ come from the germline V gene. There are 12 residues in the CDR3. V was trimmed by 1 base and J by 1 base, leaving 3 bases between them. The CDR3 here is CASSLPSYEQYV. The DNA for the CDR3 is TGCGCCAGCAGCTTGCCATCCTACGAGCAGTACGTC.

This clonotype was observed at least ten times. This sequence joins TRBV5-1 and TRBJ1-3; D unclear. The ends were cut back, 0 bases at V and 0 bases at J, with 10 bases in the middle. In germline, CDR1 is SGHRS, CDR2 YFSETQ. The CDR3 spans 16 residues. CDR3 nucleotides: TGCGCCAGCAGCTTGGAAGTAGGCATCTCTGGAAACACCATATATTTT. Translation: CASSLEVGISGNTIYF.

The chain recombines TRBV6-5 with TRBJ1-4; D is ambiguous. Deletions cut 6 bases from V and 5 bases from J, with 13 bases between. The CDR3 totals 14 residues. Germline lookup yields CDR1 MNHEY and CDR2 SVGAGI. DNA of the CDR3: TGTGCCAGCAGAAGGGCAGTGGGGAATGAAAAACTGTTTTTT. It codes for CASRRAVGNEKLFF.

This clonotype has only a few counts. The chain combines TRBV12-5 with TRBJ2-7; 9 bases map to TRBD2. The CDR3 has 15 residues. V trimming: 6 bases; J trimming: 2 bases; junction bases outside the gene matches: 8. CDR1 LGHNT and CDR2 FRNRAP come from the germline V gene. The CDR3 DNA is TGTGCTAGTGGAAATAGCGGGAGAGTCGCCTACGAGCAGTACTTC. It encodes CASGNSGRVAYEQYF. The entire variable domain, with the rest obtained from reference TRBV12-5 and TRBJ2-7, is as follows: DARVTQTPRHKVTEMGQEVTMRCQPILGHNTVFWYRQTMMQGLELLAYFRNRAPLDDSGMPKDRFSAEMPDATLATLKIQPSEPRDSAVYFCASGNSGRVAYEQYFGPGTRLTVT.

V and J are TRBV21-1 and TRBJ2-7. TRBV21-1 is recorded as a pseudogene. The CDR3 is 15 residues long. The CDR3 DNA sequence: TGTGCCAGCAGCAAAGCATCGCGGCATACCTACGAGCAGTACGTC. Protein product: CASSKASRHTYEQYV.

V is TRBV15 and J is TRBJ2-2; tentatively, D is TRBD1 (6 bases). Germline assignment: CDR1 LNHNV and CDR2 YYDKDF (reference sequence). V shed 8 bases and J shed 3 bases, with 16 bases lying between them. The CDR3 loop spans 15 amino acids. The CDR3 region is CATAARTEYTGELFF. CDR3 bases: TGTGCCACCGCCGCCCGGACAGAATACACCGGGGAGCTGTTTTTT.

This clonotype was detected only a few times. The chain joins TRBV3-1 to TRBJ2-2, with a possible D match to TRBD2 (6 bases). CDR1 LGHDT and CDR2 YNNKEL come from the germline V gene (reference sequence). Trimming took off 4 bases at V and 6 bases at J, with 24 bases between the two ends. This CDR3 region has 18 residues. DNA for the CDR3: TGTGCCAGCAGCCCTCGTCCCCGGGTCTCAGGAGGGGCCGGGGAGCTGTTTTTT. Its protein product is CASSPRPRVSGGAGELFF.

This clonotype was seen only a few times. The genes are TRBV20-1 and TRBJ1-4; no clear D. The CDR3 sequence is 14 residues long. In germline, CDR1 is DFQATT, CDR2 SNEGSKA (reference sequence). V lost 3 bases, J lost 4 bases, and 12 bases lay in between. The CDR3 loop is CSASGRPRNEKLFF. For the CDR3, the DNA is TGCAGTGCTAGTGGGAGACCGCGTAATGAAAAACTGTTTTTT.